A single sample is the source of the 8 T cell receptor beta chains below, sequenced in a study of cytomegalovirus exposure and HLA in healthy donors. PCR involved 60 Vbeta and 13 Jbeta primers. The data were produced by immunoSEQ multiplex PCR, yet TCRdb's version contains in-frame clones alone and is incomplete. This sample has about 130,000 clones, with less than 85% found just once. The material sequenced was PBMCs. The source of these receptors is a man between 40 and 49 years old in good health and CMV-seronegative.

V gene TRBV27 combines with J gene TRBJ2-7; 9 bases map to TRBD1. Looked up from germline, CDR1 is MNHEY and CDR2 is SMNVEV (reference sequence). The CDR3 length is 13 residues. Losses at the gene ends were 7 bases for V and 5 bases for J; bases not matched to a gene: 6. In DNA, the CDR3 is TGTGCCAGCAATTGGGACAGGGACCACGAGCAGTACTTC. Protein sequence: CASNWDRDHEQYF.

This chain connects TRBV30 to TRBJ1-2; D possibly corresponds to TRBD1 (6 bases). The CDR3 loop spans 13 amino acids. CDR1 and CDR2 (germline): GTSNPN, SVGIG (reference sequence). Trimming took 3 bases from V and 4 from J, leaving 12 bases between them. The DNA of the CDR3 is TGTGCCTGGAGAACAGGACAGAGCTATGGCTACACCTTC. It encodes CAWRTGQSYGYTF.

A note on this clone: At one end the junction does not follow the germline gene, possibly because of a read error. This chain connects TRBV7-9 to TRBJ1-4, with a tentative D call TRBD1 (5 bases). This CDR3 is built from 15 residues. The germline gives CDR1 SEHNR, CDR2 FQNEAQ (reference sequence). Here the CDR3 reads CASSLARGFNEKLLF. CDR3 nucleotide sequence: TGTGCCAGCAGCTTAGCCCGGGGGTTTAATGAAAAACTGCTTTTT.

The rearrangement links TRBV7-3 to TRBJ1-3, with unresolved D. The V end lost 5 bases, the J end lost 7 bases, and 18 bases lay between the germline ends. CDR3 size: 15 residues. Germline CDR1 is SGHTA and CDR2 is FQGTGA. The CDR3 sequence: CASSPYRVSSNTIYF. CDR3 coding DNA: TGTGCCAGCAGCCCGTACCGGGTATCGTCTAACACCATATATTTT.

The chain carries TRBV28 and TRBJ2-3; D not certain. V shed 2 bases and J shed 6 bases, with 9 bases lying between them. CDR3 size: 13 residues. Germline lookup yields CDR1 MDHEN and CDR2 SYDVKM. The CDR3 DNA is TGTGCCAGCAGTTTAGGGCAGGTGGATACGCAGTATTTT. Translating gives CASSLGQVDTQYF.

The V and J genes are TRBV14 and TRBJ1-1, with 10 positions matching TRBD1. V was pared by 4 bases and J by 6 bases, with 5 bases of the junction left unmatched. The CDR3 consists of 14 residues. Germline V gene lookup returns CDR1 SGHDN and CDR2 FVKESK. CDR3 loop: CASSPRTGGSEAFF. The CDR3 DNA reads TGTGCCAGCAGCCCCCGGACAGGGGGATCTGAAGCTTTCTTT.

This sequence joins TRBV29-1 and TRBJ1-1, with TRBD1 matching over 7 bases. This CDR3 contains 13 residues. Germline V gives CDR1 SQVTM, CDR2 ANQGSEA. J lost 0 bases, V lost 3 bases, and 1 base had no gene match. CDR3 bases: TGCAGCGTTGAGGGACAGTTGAACACTGAAGCTTTCTTT. This encodes CSVEGQLNTEAFF.

This clone was seen just once. V usage is TRBV19 and J usage is TRBJ2-1; D gene uncertain. This CDR3 spans 14 amino acids. Looked up from germline, CDR1 is LNHDA and CDR2 is SQIVND (reference sequence). V was pared by 1 base and J by 2 bases, with 6 bases between. For the CDR3, the DNA is TGTGCCAGTAGTATAGGCGGAACCTACAATGAGCAGTTCTTC. It codes for CASSIGGTYNEQFF.